This note documents a single TCR beta chain sequence. CDR3 length: 14 residues. Germline-derived CDR1 and CDR2 are SGHNT and YYREEE (reference sequence). V was trimmed by 10 bases and J by 0 bases, leaving 17 bases between them. This sample was included in a study of blood T cell repertoires in COVID-19. Whole-study context: The study drew acute and convalescent COVID-19 samples from the United States, Italy and Spain. T cells, B-cell-depleted T cells, or PBMCs provided the cDNA or gDNA that served as material.

Authors' methods: Counts of nucleated cells, estimated from reference gene primer amplification, were obtained. Clones were read by immunoSEQ multiplex PCR, and TCRdb kept only the in-frame ones, dropping some. V, J and clone size are those of that table, while D and trimming were read from the DNA. The table has roughly 230,000 clones, 75% to 90% seen once. Material for sequencing was peripheral blood. This TCR was recovered from a middle-aged man with acute or convalescent COVID-19. The chain recombines TRBV5-4 with TRBJ2-7; tentative D call: TRBD1 (6 bases). The CDR3 nucleotides read TGTGCCTTCACTAAGGGGGTTAGCTCCTACGAGCAGTACTTC. Its protein product is CAFTKGVSSYEQYF.